This entry describes one TCR beta chain. The antigen remains undetermined. The data are from a study of cytomegalovirus exposure and HLA in healthy donors. Notes on the study in general: According to an earlier analysis, most TCR beta V segments yielded productive rearrangements about 90% or about 30% of the time. CMV serostatus was the sole immune exposure information available. According to the study, approximately 150 TCR beta chains were cytomegalovirus-associated.

There were likely unrecorded immune exposures, though donors were nominally healthy when sampled. Primers included in the PCR were 60 Vbeta and 13 Jbeta primers. Assay: immunoSEQ multiplex PCR; the TCRdb copy retains only in-frame clones and omits some. The data hold 150,000 or so clones, with roughly 75% observed a single time. The CDR3 runs 16 residues. Germline CDR1 and CDR2: LNHDA and SQIVND (reference sequence). The junction had 7 bases not matched to a gene; V was cut back by 7 bases and J by 2 bases. The sample consisted of PBMCs. The TCR comes from a woman aged 50 to 60 in good health and CMV-seropositive. The gene calls are TRBV19 and TRBJ2-3; 12 nucleotides match TRBD2. The DNA of the CDR3 is TGTGCCAGTACCCTGACTAGCGGGGGTTACACAGATACGCAGTATTTT. This sequence encodes CASTLTSGGYTDTQYF.